The following is a T cell receptor (beta chain) sequence with its context. Its antigen remains undetermined. The sample holds no much larger clone one base away, and base qualities are not on file. This entry belongs to a study of OX40 agonist ivuxolimab in advanced cancers. Context from the whole study: Ivuxolimab was an agonistic, fully human IgG2 monoclonal antibody directed against OX40 (CD134), a costimulatory receptor. Prior anti-PD-1, anti-PD-L1 or anti-CTLA-4 therapy was permitted, and approximately 42% of dose-escalation patients had received checkpoint inhibitors. The paper reports the monotherapy dose-escalation portion (N of about 50 patients) of the phase I ivuxolimab trial. Intravenous ivuxolimab was administered to patients every 2 weeks at six dose levels: 0.01, 0.1, 0.3, 1.5, 3 and 10 mg/kg. Of the roughly 50 dose-escalation patients, hepatocellular carcinoma was present in approximately 20, melanoma in approximately 15, renal cell carcinoma in 9 and head and neck cancer in 9. A male proportion of around 83% and a mean age of 60 years, ranging from about 23 to 90, were recorded for the dose-escalation cohort. Partial responses were achieved by three dose-escalation patients, of whom one had hepatocellular carcinoma and two had cutaneous melanoma. The purpose of peripheral TCRbeta sequencing was to test whether ivuxolimab changed TCR sequence diversity and led to clonal T-cell expansion.

For sequencing of the TCRbeta CDR3 region, genomic DNA was extracted from the sorted cells. The immunoSEQ Assay was used to sequence the TCRbeta CDR3 regions. TCRdb carries this immuneACCESS record with in-frame sequences only. Its versions omit some clonotypes, under half of them owing to an unresolved V gene in the studies checked, with the rest unexplained. This sample comprises 75,000 to 100,000 clones, roughly 80% of them detected only once. The ten largest clones take up 5.8% of the sample. The CDR3 numbers 15 residues from cysteine through phenylalanine. The only DNA kept is the CDR3, 45 bases in frame from the first base. The trim is 3 bases for V and 3 bases for J, with a gap of 15 bases between the germline ends. The trial excluded patients who had a history of autoimmune disease or were on systemic immunosuppression. In every dose cohort, peripheral blood was drawn for TCR sequencing at baseline, cycle 4 day 1, and cycle 7 day 1. The samples were taken from a phase I, first-in-human, multicenter, open-label dose-escalation trial of ivuxolimab. Adults with locally advanced or metastatic melanoma, renal cell carcinoma, hepatocellular carcinoma or head and neck squamous cell carcinoma were enrolled in the trial. CD4+ and CD8+ T cells were sorted separately from peripheral blood before TCR sequencing.

The paper as a whole reports these results and caveats: In the 0.1-3.0 mg/kg groups, partial responders were among the patients with the lowest normalized peripheral clonal expansion, particularly in CD8+ T cells. The antigen specificity of the peripheral T cells that underwent clonal expansion was not determined. Low levels of normalized T-cell clonal expansion were also seen in some nonresponding patients. At doses of 0.1 to 3.0 mg/kg, clonal expansion of both CD4+ and CD8+ blood T cells was observed from baseline to week 6. On average, CD8+ T cells showed more expanded clones than CD4+ T cells after ivuxolimab.

Rearrangement joined TRBV23-1 to TRBJ2-7, with a tentative D gene TRBD1 over 6 matching bases. TRBV23-1 is annotated as an ORF whose role is uncertain. The sequence was obtained from an adult with an advanced solid tumor such as melanoma, head and neck, liver or kidney cancer. Sequenced here: CD4+ or CD8+ T cells sorted from blood, sampled in a trial of the OX40 agonist ivuxolimab. The CDR3 region reads CASSHPGQRIYEQYF. The DNA sequence is as follows: TGCGCCAGCAGTCATCCCGGACAGCGTATCTACGAGCAGTACTTC.